The 4 T cell receptor beta chains presented below share a single source sample, sequenced in a study of T cell responses to AZD1222 COVID-19 vaccine. Generated by immunoSEQ multiplex PCR, the TCRdb table keeps only in-frame clones and is missing some. The data hold around 95,000 clones, with around 90% observed a single time. This specimen consisted of peripheral blood, obtained on day 0 of AZD1222 vaccination. The receptors originated from an adult in good health.

The V and J genes are TRBV7-8 and TRBJ1-2, with D possibly matching TRBD1 (6 bases). V was pared by 5 bases and J by 6 bases, with 13 bases between. This CDR3 has 13 amino acids. Germline CDR1 is SGHVS and CDR2 is FQNEAQ. The CDR3 region is CASSPTGKDGYTF. The CDR3 nucleotides read TGTGCCAGCAGCCCAACAGGGAAGGATGGCTACACCTTC.

The chain carries TRBV15 and TRBJ1-2; a weak D match, TRBD1 (5 bases). Germline V gene sequence: CDR1 LNHNV, CDR2 YYDKDF (reference sequence). This CDR3 is built from 15 residues. V gave up 0 bases and J gave up 4 bases, with 12 bases separating them. In DNA form, the CDR3 reads TGTGCCACCAGCAGAGATCAAAAGGGGAGCTATGGCTACACCTTC. Amino acids: CATSRDQKGSYGYTF.

This chain joins TRBV27 and TRBJ2-2; the match to TRBD2 covers 8 bases. The trim removed 8 bases at V and 5 bases at J, leaving 10 bases unmatched. This CDR3 has 15 residues. CDR1 and CDR2 from the germline V gene are MNHEY and SMNVEV (reference sequence). The CDR3 is CASGFSGRNTGELFF. The CDR3, as DNA: TGTGCCAGCGGGTTCAGCGGGAGAAATACCGGGGAGCTGTTTTTT.

The chain is built from TRBV28 and TRBJ2-5; a weak D match, TRBD2 (6 bases). The CDR3 totals 15 residues. CDR1 is MDHEN, CDR2 SYDVKM, per germline. V was trimmed by 5 bases and J by 4 bases, leaving 17 bases between them. CDR3 nucleotide sequence: TGTGCCAGCAGTGAAAGCACTAGCCGGGCAGAGACCCAGTACTTC. Translated, it gives CASSESTSRAETQYF.